The 8 T cell receptor beta chains in this list originate from one sample, sequenced in a study of shared clonotypes between healthy human individuals. Profiled with immunoSEQ multiplex PCR; TCRdb holds only in-frame clones, not every one. The repertoire includes under 2.5 million clones, 85% to 95% of them detected once, and around 0.4% sits in the top ten. Specimen: naive CD4+ T cells from PBMCs. Sample subset: CD45RA+ positively selected. The origin of the receptors is a young man in good health. Some clones in this sample may be carry-over from other donors' samples.

The chain recombines TRBV6-5 with TRBJ1-1; TRBD1 aligns across 9 bases. This CDR3 contains 15 residues. Trimming cost V 2 bases and J 5 bases; bases outside gene matches: 6. The germline V gene encodes CDR1 MNHEY and CDR2 SVGAGI. The CDR3 spells CASSYGTGRGTEAFF. CDR3 bases: TGTGCCAGCAGTTACGGGACAGGGAGGGGTACTGAAGCTTTCTTT.

The chain joins TRBV9 to TRBJ1-3; maybe TRBD1 (6 bases). The germline gives CDR1 SGDLS, CDR2 YYNGEE. V was clipped by 3 bases and J by 0 bases, with 10 bases between them. The CDR3 has 15 amino acids. The CDR3 DNA reads TGTGCCAGCAGCGCCACAGGGAACTCTGGAAACACCATATATTTT. Protein: CASSATGNSGNTIYF.

The V and J genes are TRBV4-3 and TRBJ1-3; D is unclear. The CDR3 is made up of 13 amino acids. Trimming left V 4 bases short and J 4 bases short, with 8 bases between. CDR1 is LGHNA, CDR2 YSLEER, per germline. The CDR3 DNA is TGCGCCAGCAGCCTTCGGACGGGAAACACCATATATTTT. This gives the protein CASSLRTGNTIYF.

This chain's CDR3 is CASSEWGPSGETQYF. The CDR3 region has the DNA TGTGCCAGCAGTGAATGGGGGCCCTCGGGTGAGACCCAGTACTTC. V usage is TRBV2 and J usage is TRBJ2-5, with D possibly being TRBD1 (6 bases). The CDR3 is made up of 15 amino acids. V was clipped by 2 bases and J by 5 bases, with 15 bases between them. The germline V gene has CDR1 SNHLY and CDR2 FYNNEI.

A remark on this clone: Its ends do not fully match the called genes, so a read error is possible. The chain joins TRBV20-1 to TRBJ2-7; the match to TRBD2 covers 9 bases. This CDR3 is built from 9 residues. CDR1 and CDR2 from the germline V gene are DFQATT and SNEGSKA (reference sequence). CDR3 amino acids: CSAGTSHAF. The CDR3 region has the DNA TGCAGTGCTGGGACTAGCCACGCGTTC.

The genes are TRBV7-9 and TRBJ2-3, with D perhaps TRBD1 or TRBD2 (5 bases each). Germline V gives CDR1 SEHNR, CDR2 FQNEAQ (reference sequence). The CDR3 is 18 residues long. The V gene lost 1 base and the J gene lost 5 bases, with 22 bases spanning the gap. The CDR3 spells CASSLGLGTQTWGDTQYF. The CDR3 nucleotides are TGTGCCAGCAGCTTAGGGCTAGGGACCCAGACCTGGGGAGATACGCAGTATTTT.

The chain employs TRBV6-5 and TRBJ2-5; 7 bases fit TRBD1. With V trimmed by 6 bases and J by 4 bases, 2 bases remained unmatched. CDR1 and CDR2 from the germline V gene are MNHEY and SVGAGI. The CDR3 consists of 12 residues. The CDR3 DNA reads as TGTGCCAGCAGCAACAGGGGAGAGACCCAGTACTTC. This sequence encodes CASSNRGETQYF.

The rearrangement uses TRBV5-8 and TRBJ1-1; D is possibly TRBD1 (6 bases). The CDR3 runs 15 residues. V lost 0 bases and J lost 3, with 12 bases in between. Germline V gene data show CDR1 as SGHTS and CDR2 as YDEGEE. The CDR3 sequence is CASSLAATGDTEAFF. The CDR3 region has the DNA TGTGCCAGCAGCTTGGCCGCGACAGGAGACACTGAAGCTTTCTTT.